The present T cell receptor beta chain was sequenced within a study of cytomegalovirus exposure and HLA in healthy donors. Study-wide points: As confirmed in vitro, three CMV-associated chains were specific for CMV antigens. TCR sequences were mostly rare, though some public TCRs occurred in many donors. High specificity and sensitivity for cytomegalovirus status were reported for the classifier.

Assay used: immunoSEQ multiplex PCR; TCRdb lists only in-frame clones, some missing. The repertoire holds 150,000 to 250,000 clones, 81% seen once, with roughly 1.2% in the top ten. Many counts were recorded for this clone. Its antigen remains unidentified. The CDR3 length is 18 residues. Trimming removed 1 base at V and 3 bases at J, with 20 bases between. Germline-derived CDR1 and CDR2 are MNHNS and SASEGT. The V call is TRBV6-1, the J call TRBJ2-3, with D perhaps matching TRBD2 (6 bases). The specimen was PBMCs. The receptor was derived from a woman in her 30s in good health and CMV-seronegative. Here the CDR3 DNA reads TGTGCCAGCAGTGAAGGGGATTTTGGGGCGGGGTCTACAGATACGCAGTATTTT. This codes for CASSEGDFGAGSTDTQYF.